These 26 T cell receptor beta chains originate from one sample sequenced in a study of blood T cell repertoires in COVID-19. The method was immunoSEQ multiplex PCR; TCRdb's version includes in-frame clones alone and lacks a portion of them. The sample includes around 370,000 clones, around 86% of them seen just once. Sequencing was carried out using peripheral blood. The receptors originated from a woman aged 45-65 years with COVID-19, enrolled during active disease.

V and J are TRBV27 and TRBJ2-6, with D perhaps TRBD1 (6 bases). Germline values: CDR1 MNHEY, CDR2 SMNVEV (reference sequence). This CDR3 is 17 amino acids long. V shed 4 bases and J shed 0 bases, with 13 bases lying between them. The CDR3 protein is CASSSYGQPSGANVLTF. CDR3 coding DNA: TGTGCCAGCAGTTCTTATGGACAGCCCTCTGGGGCCAACGTCCTGACTTTC. Drawing the rest from reference TRBV27 and TRBJ2-6, the complete variable domain is EAQVTQNPRYLITVTGKKLTVTCSQNMNHEYMSWYRQDPGLGLRQIYYSMNVEVTDKGDVPEGYKVSRKEKRNFPLILESPSPNQTSLYFCASSSYGQPSGANVLTFGAGSRLTVL.

The V and J genes are TRBV19 and TRBJ1-2, with D hard to call. Germline values: CDR1 LNHDA, CDR2 SQIVND (reference sequence). Trimming left V 6 bases short and J 3 bases short, with 11 bases between. This CDR3 contains 13 residues. CDR3 DNA: TGTGCCAGTAGCCCTAGGCAGCACTATGGCTACACCTTC. This translates into CASSPRQHYGYTF.

This clone was detected only a few times. J is TRBJ2-2 and V is TRBV24-1; 13 nucleotides align to TRBD2. V shed 3 bases and J 4 bases; nucleotides not matched to a gene: 1. Germline assignment: CDR1 KGHDR and CDR2 SFDVKD. The CDR3 has 16 amino acids. The CDR3 DNA sequence: TGTGCCACCAGTGATCGACTAGCGGGAGGCACCGGGGAGCTGTTTTTT. Residues: CATSDRLAGGTGELFF.

DNA for the CDR3: TGCAGCGTTGAGGGAGGTTGGGGAGAGGGTCCAGATACGCAGTATTTT. This encodes CSVEGGWGEGPDTQYF. The chain carries TRBV29-1 and TRBJ2-3, with D maybe TRBD2 (6 bases). Deletions cut 3 bases from V and 4 bases from J, with 20 bases between. This CDR3 region has 16 residues. The germline CDR1 and CDR2 sequences are SQVTM and ANQGSEA.

The chain uses TRBV5-4 and TRBJ2-1; TRBD2 matches at 15 bases. This CDR3 has 15 residues. Trimming cost V 4 bases and J 7 bases; bases outside gene matches: 3. CDR1 and CDR2 (germline): SGHNT, YYREEE (reference sequence). Here the CDR3 DNA reads TGTGCCAGCAGCGGCGGGACTAGCGGGAGGAATGAGCAGTTCTTC. Translation gives CASSGGTSGRNEQFF.

This sequence joins TRBV10-1 and TRBJ2-1, with 9 bases identical to TRBD1. This CDR3 has 18 amino acids. Germline V gene sequence: CDR1 WNHNN, CDR2 SYGVQD (reference sequence). Germline trimming cut 5 bases from V and 1 base from J; bases unmatched to any gene: 12. The CDR3 loop is CASSILPGQGSSYNEQFF. CDR3 bases: TGCGCCAGCAGTATCTTGCCGGGACAGGGATCGTCCTACAATGAGCAGTTCTTC.

CDR3 protein: CASSQQGRNTEAFF. The CDR3 DNA reads TGTGCCAGCAGCCAACAGGGACGGAACACTGAAGCTTTCTTT. The chain couples TRBV6-2 or TRBV6-3 to TRBJ1-1; weak D call: TRBD1 (6 bases). V lost 6 bases and J 1 base, leaving 12 bases between the germline ends. The CDR3 totals 14 residues. Germline-derived CDR1 and CDR2 are MNHEY and SVGEGT.

The rearrangement uses TRBV25-1 and TRBJ2-1; 14 bases fit TRBD2. CDR1 is MGHDK, CDR2 SYGVNS, per germline. This CDR3 contains 16 residues. The V gene end was trimmed by 1 base and the J gene end by 6 bases; junction bases not matched to a gene: 2. In DNA, the CDR3 is TGTGCCAGCAGTGAATGGGGGACTAGCGGGAGCAATGAGCAGTTCTTC. It translates to CASSEWGTSGSNEQFF.

This rearrangement joins TRBV30 to TRBJ2-3; 12 bases match TRBD1. The CDR3 length is 17 residues. With 4 bases clipped from V and 0 bases from J, the junction kept 8 bases outside the gene matches. Germline V lookup: CDR1 GTSNPN, CDR2 SVGIG (reference sequence). The CDR3 reads CAWKPGQGAASTDTQYF. Here the CDR3 DNA reads TGTGCCTGGAAGCCGGGACAGGGGGCCGCTAGCACAGATACGCAGTATTTT.

The rearrangement links TRBV19 to TRBJ2-3; TRBD1 matches 8 bases. The CDR3 is 15 residues long. Germline lookup yields CDR1 LNHDA and CDR2 SQIVND (reference sequence). V was pared by 6 bases and J by 5 bases, with 10 bases of the junction left unmatched. The CDR3 protein is CASRSGTGAGDTQYF. The CDR3 bases are TGTGCCAGTAGATCTGGGACAGGAGCTGGAGATACGCAGTATTTT.

The chain has TRBV27 and TRBJ2-7; 11 bases fit TRBD1. This CDR3 region has 16 residues. V lost 2 bases, J lost 4 bases, and 7 bases stayed unmatched. Germline assignment: CDR1 MNHEY and CDR2 SMNVEV (reference sequence). The CDR3 DNA reads as TGTGCCAGCAGTTTAAAGGGACAGGGGGTTTTTTACGAGCAGTACTTC. Protein sequence: CASSLKGQGVFYEQYF.

The chain employs TRBV18 and TRBJ1-1, with D perhaps matching TRBD1 (6 bases). Trimming removed 4 bases from V and 4 bases from J, with 10 bases in between. Germline loops: CDR1 KGHSH, CDR2 LQKENI. This CDR3 comprises 13 residues. In DNA form, the CDR3 reads TGTGCCAGCTCACTTACAGGGAGCACTGAAGCTTTCTTT. Translated, it gives CASSLTGSTEAFF.

The chain uses TRBV5-5 and TRBJ2-1; no clear D. In germline, CDR1 is SGHKS, CDR2 YYEKEE (reference sequence). V lost 1 base to trimming and J lost 6 bases, with 14 bases between them. The CDR3 is made up of 15 amino acids. CDR3 sequence: CASSLSPSWANEQFF. CDR3 coding DNA: TGTGCCAGCAGCTTGTCGCCGAGTTGGGCCAATGAGCAGTTCTTC.

A few counts support this clone. The chain uses TRBV5-4 and TRBJ2-7, with 7 bases fitting TRBD1. This CDR3 contains 14 residues. Germline lookup yields CDR1 SGHNT and CDR2 YYREEE (reference sequence). V gave up 4 bases and J gave up 3 bases; unmatched junction bases: 7. CDR3 protein: CASSHPTGVYEQYF. CDR3 nucleotide sequence: TGTGCCAGCAGCCACCCAACAGGGGTCTACGAGCAGTACTTC.

The chain has TRBV3-1 (or the pseudogene TRBV3-2) and TRBJ2-3; TRBD2 matches 9 bases. The CDR3 runs to 16 residues. Germline V gene sequence: CDR1 LGHDT, CDR2 YNNKEL (reference sequence). The trim removed 4 bases at V and 8 bases at J, leaving 13 bases unmatched. CDR3 region: CASSRTGTSLRGTQYF. CDR3 nucleotide sequence: TGTGCCAGCAGCCGGACCGGGACTAGCCTCCGTGGTACGCAGTATTTT.

J is TRBJ2-1 and V is TRBV5-1; 13 bases match TRBD2. The germline V gene has CDR1 SGHRS and CDR2 YFSETQ. J gave up 7 bases and V 2 bases, and 3 bases lay outside the gene matches. The CDR3 sequence is 15 residues long. CDR3 sequence (DNA): TGCGCCAGCAGCTTCGGACTAGCGGGAGTTAATGAGCAGTTCTTC. This translates into CASSFGLAGVNEQFF.

In its sample, this clone was seen once. This sequence joins TRBV5-5 and TRBJ2-5; 8 nucleotides match TRBD2. The CDR3 totals 15 residues. The germline V gene has CDR1 SGHKS and CDR2 YYEKEE (reference sequence). V dropped 0 bases and J dropped 2; count of bases not matched to a gene: 3. In DNA form, the CDR3 reads TGTGCCAGCAGCTTGGGTACTAGCGGTCAAGAGACCCAGTACTTC. The encoded protein is CASSLGTSGQETQYF.

The V call is TRBV4-2, the J call TRBJ1-1; TRBD1 might be the D (5 bases). Per the germline V gene, CDR1 is LGHNA and CDR2 is YNFKEQ. This CDR3 has 14 amino acids. The V end lost 2 bases, the J end lost 6 bases, and 13 bases lay between the germline ends. In nucleotides, the CDR3 is TGTGCCAGCAGCCAACGGGGGTACGACGCTGAAGCTTTCTTT. Translation: CASSQRGYDAEAFF.

This chain connects TRBV11-2 to TRBJ1-3, with 9 bases that match TRBD1. CDR3 length: 15 amino acids. Germline CDR1 reads SGHAT; CDR2 reads FQNNGV. V dropped 5 bases and J dropped 5; count of bases not matched to a gene: 7. The CDR3 bases are TGTGCCAGCAGCGTCACAGGGGGCTCACGAAACACCATATATTTT. Translated, it gives CASSVTGGSRNTIYF.

V gene TRBV5-4 combines with J gene TRBJ2-7; D unclear. The CDR3 totals 13 residues. Trimming left V 4 bases short and J 3 bases short, with 11 bases between. Germline values: CDR1 SGHNT, CDR2 YYREEE (reference sequence). This CDR3 reads CASSPPQNYEQYF. The DNA of the CDR3 is TGTGCCAGCAGCCCCCCACAGAACTACGAGCAGTACTTC.

V is TRBV18 and J is TRBJ2-1; TRBD2 matches 8 bases. Trimming removed 0 bases from V and 8 bases from J; junction bases left unmatched: 12. This CDR3 has 17 amino acids. The germline CDR1 and CDR2 sequences are KGHSH and LQKENI. The CDR3 sequence: CASSPPPGGLRGDEQFF. DNA of the CDR3: TGTGCCAGCTCACCACCGCCGGGAGGGTTAAGGGGGGATGAGCAGTTCTTC.

The V call is TRBV14, the J call TRBJ1-3, with D unresolved. The length of the CDR3 is 14 residues. Trimming pared 4 bases from V and 5 bases from J, leaving 12 bases between. Per the germline V gene, CDR1 is SGHDN and CDR2 is FVKESK. This CDR3 reads CASSRSLVRNTIYF. As DNA, the CDR3 is TGTGCCAGCAGCCGCAGCCTAGTTCGAAACACCATATATTTT.

Concerning this clone: The sample contains more than one DNA sequence encoding this CDR3. CDR3 DNA sequence: TGTGCCAGCAGTTTCTCAGGGAGCAATCAGCCCCAGCATTTT. The encoded protein is CASSFSGSNQPQHF. The chain couples TRBV27 to TRBJ1-5; a possible D gene is TRBD1 (5 bases). V dropped 3 bases and J dropped 1 base, with 7 bases sitting between them. Germline CDR1 reads MNHEY; CDR2 reads SMNVEV (reference sequence). The CDR3 runs to 14 residues.

V gene TRBV11-2 combines with J gene TRBJ2-1; 9 bases agree with TRBD2. V lost 2 bases, J lost 3 bases, and 2 bases stayed unmatched. The CDR3 is 15 amino acids. CDR1 SGHAT and CDR2 FQNNGV come from the germline V gene. The CDR3 reads CASSLRLAVYNEQFF. For the CDR3, the DNA is TGTGCCAGCAGCTTAAGACTAGCGGTCTACAATGAGCAGTTCTTC.

The chain combines TRBV6-2 or TRBV6-3 with TRBJ1-1, with TRBD1 identical over 10 bases. CDR3 length: 15 residues. Per the germline V gene, CDR1 is MNHEY and CDR2 is SVGEGT. V was clipped by 5 bases and J by 5 bases; unmatched bases: 8. DNA of the CDR3: TGTGCCAGCAGTAGGCTAGGGACAGGGGCTACTGAAGCTTTCTTT. Residues: CASSRLGTGATEAFF.

The V and J genes are TRBV5-1 and TRBJ2-1; 8 bases map to TRBD2. Germline CDR1 and CDR2: SGHRS and YFSETQ. The CDR3 extends over 13 amino acids. Trimming at V came to 6 bases and at J to 5 bases, leaving 4 bases not matched to a gene. The CDR3, as DNA: TGCGCCAGCAAGCAAGCGGGGGACAATGAGCAGTTCTTC. It specifies CASKQAGDNEQFF.